One and the same sample provided the 14 T cell receptor beta chains below, sequenced in a study of identical twins. One entry per CDR3 protein results from TCRdb running MiXCR on the 5' RACE reads. The sample yields some 500,000 distinct CDR3 sequences, 22% seen once. In addition, the sample was reused for a study of T cells expressing NK-cell markers.

Input material: CD4+ T cells sorted from blood. These receptors were collected from a woman aged 18-29 years in good health.

This clonotype was counted a few times. The rearrangement joins TRBV20-1 to TRBJ2-1; TRBD2 matches at 13 bases. Germline V gene sequence: CDR1 DFQATT, CDR2 SNEGSKA (reference sequence). Trimming at V came to 1 base and at J to 2 bases, leaving 11 bases not matched to a gene. This CDR3 comprises 19 residues. The CDR3 loop is CSARGLGTSGANTYNEQFF. The CDR3, as DNA: TGCAGTGCTAGAGGATTAGGGACTAGCGGGGCGAACACCTACAATGAGCAGTTCTTC.

The J gene is TRBJ2-7, the V gene TRBV20-1; TRBD1 might be the D (6 bases). CDR3 length: 16 residues. Germline V gives CDR1 DFQATT, CDR2 SNEGSKA (reference sequence). V dropped 5 bases and J dropped 5 bases, with 25 bases sitting between them. The chain's CDR3 is CSAGMGQSGARHEQYF. For the CDR3, the DNA is TGCAGTGCTGGCATGGGACAATCTGGGGCTCGGCACGAGCAGTACTTC.

This clonotype appeared a few times. CDR3 DNA sequence: TGCAGCGTCCGAGGGCTCTCGAACACCGGGGAGCTGTTTTTT. Translating gives CSVRGLSNTGELFF. The J gene is TRBJ2-2, the V gene TRBV29-1; D is possibly TRBD2 (5 bases). The CDR3 consists of 14 residues. CDR1 and CDR2 from the germline V gene are SQVTM and ANQGSEA. V dropped 6 bases and J dropped 0 bases, with 11 bases sitting between them.

This clonotype turned up a few times. This chain connects TRBV12-3 or TRBV12-4 to TRBJ1-3, with 7 positions matching TRBD1. The CDR3 loop spans 14 amino acids. The V gene end was trimmed by 6 bases and the J gene end by 3 bases; junction bases not matched to a gene: 5. This CDR3 reads CASRSQGFGNTIYF. The CDR3 region has the DNA TGTGCCAGCAGATCACAGGGGTTTGGAAACACCATATATTTT.

The rearrangement joins TRBV7-9 to TRBJ2-6; D is perhaps TRBD2 (6 bases). Germline loops: CDR1 SEHNR, CDR2 FQNEAQ (reference sequence). V was pared by 5 bases and J by 1 base, with 12 bases between. The CDR3 length is 16 residues. The CDR3 sequence: CASSPPRGSGANVLTF. The DNA for the CDR3 is TGTGCCAGCAGCCCTCCACGGGGGTCTGGGGCCAACGTCCTGACTTTC.

This clonotype came up many times. This rearrangement joins TRBV29-1 to TRBJ2-3, with D unresolved. This CDR3 is built from 15 residues. V dropped 4 bases and J dropped 0 bases, with 14 bases sitting between them. The V gene's germline CDR1 is SQVTM and CDR2 ANQGSEA. For the CDR3, the DNA is TGCAGCGTTGGAACAGCGACCACTAGCACAGATACGCAGTATTTT. Its protein product is CSVGTATTSTDTQYF.

This clonotype was detected only a few times. The DNA of the CDR3 is TGCAGTGCCAACCCGGGACCGAGCTATGGCTACACCTTC. Protein: CSANPGPSYGYTF. The chain has TRBV20-1 and TRBJ1-2, with a tentative D call TRBD1 (5 bases). Germline V gene lookup returns CDR1 DFQATT and CDR2 SNEGSKA (reference sequence). Trimming shortened V by 6 bases and J by 4 bases, and 15 bases separated the two germline ends. This CDR3 has 13 amino acids.

The CDR3 DNA sequence: TGCAGTGCTCGAGGACAGGGTCAGGGGAACACTGAAGCTTTCTTT. This translates into CSARGQGQGNTEAFF. V is TRBV20-1 and J is TRBJ1-1; TRBD1 matches 8 bases. Trimming cost V 5 bases and J 1 base; bases outside gene matches: 9. The CDR3 contains 15 residues. Per germline, CDR1 DFQATT and CDR2 SNEGSKA (reference sequence).

This clonotype was counted between two and nine times. The V gene is TRBV6-1, the J gene TRBJ2-7, with a weak D call TRBD2 (5 bases). The CDR3 has 14 amino acids. The germline gives CDR1 MNHNS, CDR2 SASEGT. V lost 6 bases and J lost 0, with 12 bases in between. DNA for the CDR3: TGTGCCAGCAGGAAACTAGTTTCCTCCTACGAGCAGTACTTC. Amino acids: CASRKLVSSYEQYF.

This clonotype was seen a handful of times. The rearrangement joins TRBV20-1 to TRBJ1-2, with D unresolved. The V and J ends lost 5 bases and 4 bases respectively, with 17 bases between them. CDR3 length: 14 amino acids. Germline V gives CDR1 DFQATT, CDR2 SNEGSKA (reference sequence). The CDR3 DNA reads as TGCAGTGCTCCGGGCGGGTTATTTGGCTATGGCTACACCTTC. Translation: CSAPGGLFGYGYTF.

In DNA, the CDR3 is TGTGCCAGCAGCCCAGGACTATCCTCAGATACGCAGTATTTT. It translates to CASSPGLSSDTQYF. The chain has TRBV11-2 and TRBJ2-3; D may be TRBD2 (6 bases). Trimming shortened V by 5 bases and J by 4 bases, and 13 bases separated the two germline ends. The CDR3 is 14 residues long. CDR1 is SGHAT and CDR2 is FQNNGV in the germline V gene.

The rearrangement joins TRBV7-8 to TRBJ1-1, with 7 bases matching TRBD1. Looked up from germline, CDR1 is SGHVS and CDR2 is FQNEAQ. V dropped 5 bases and J dropped 3; count of bases not matched to a gene: 9. CDR3 length equals 15 residues. The CDR3 here is CASSKQTGKDTEAFF. The DNA of the CDR3 is TGTGCCAGCAGCAAACAGACAGGGAAGGACACTGAAGCTTTCTTT.

V and J are TRBV7-2 and TRBJ2-1, with D possibly being TRBD1 or TRBD2 (5 bases each). There are 13 residues in the CDR3. Germline V lookup: CDR1 SGHTA, CDR2 FQGNSA. The germline V and J ends were trimmed by 5 bases and 12 bases, with 17 bases remaining between them. The CDR3 DNA sequence: TGTGCCAGCAGCCCCGGTGTAGTGAGGGGGCAGTTCTTC. Its translation is CASSPGVVRGQFF.

This chain uses TRBV11-2 with TRBJ2-1; the D gene is possibly TRBD2 (6 bases). V was clipped by 7 bases and J by 0 bases, with 19 bases between them. The CDR3 runs 17 residues. The germline CDR1 and CDR2 sequences are SGHAT and FQNNGV. The CDR3 is CASTIPLAGPSYNEQFF. In DNA, the CDR3 is TGTGCCAGCACCATCCCCCTGGCGGGGCCCTCCTACAATGAGCAGTTCTTC.